The following is a T cell receptor beta chain sequence with its context. This receptor's antigen is unknown. Base-call qualities are not available, and no considerably larger clone is one nucleotide away. The sample comes from a study of blood T cell repertoires in COVID-19 (dated by TCRdb to 2019 to 2021). For the wider study: Samples covering the acute and convalescent phases of COVID-19 were provided by collaborators in the United States, Italy and Spain. The material from the prospective study consisted of cDNA or gDNA derived from T cells, B-cell-depleted T cells, or PBMCs. Subjects who had been exposed to COVID-19, were actively infected with it, or had recovered from it provided the deeply sampled blood TCRbeta repertoires that made up the dataset. The repertoires were released in a freely available public database intended as a resource for research on the immune response to SARS-CoV-2. The samples were drawn from two sources: the first 160 participants of the ongoing ImmuneRACE study, and 1,200 or so subjects contributed by 6 global collaborators. The sample metadata nearly always contained a de-identified subject ID, COVID-19 status, age in years and sex. HLA class I and class II types, where available, came from metadata supplied by the sample provider rather than from assay-based typing.

Here is what the overall study found, with its caveats: How much clinical and demographic metadata was included differed by source and by participant, and the metadata was provided uncurated.

CDR1 and CDR2, per the germline V gene, are SGHRS and YFSETQ. Reading from cysteine to phenylalanine, the CDR3 counts 16 amino acids. Only the CDR3 portion is preserved as DNA: 48 bases, with reading frame beginning at the first base. Between the V and J ends, shortened by 1 base and 5 bases respectively, the junction contains 18 bases. TCRbeta CDR3 regions were amplified from genomic DNA by means of the immunoSEQ Assay, a bias-controlled multiplex PCR. In the original analysis: The number of nucleated cells in each sample was estimated from the amplification of reference gene primers within the assay. To quantify the absolute abundance of each unique TCRbeta CDR3 rearrangement, sequence reads were collapsed and filtered. Productive Simpson clonality was computed per sample as the square root of Simpson's diversity index over productive rearrangements. TCRdb took this table from immuneACCESS and kept in-frame rearrangements with V and J called. Such tables lack part of the clones; where checked against another copy, unresolved V genes explain under half of the gap, and the rest is unexplained. V, J and clone size reflect that table, while D and trimming were determined from the DNA. A total of more than 85,000 clones appear in this sample, over 75% of them only once. The top ten clonotypes cover about 3.9% of the sample.

Each collaborating institution followed its own protocols to collect whole blood in K2EDTA tubes. Collaborator samples were shipped for TCRbeta analysis as frozen whole blood, isolated PBMCs, or DNA extracted from either sample type. This clonotype originated in a man aged 45-60 years with acute or convalescent COVID-19. The receptor chain draws on TRBV5-1 and TRBJ2-5, with TRBD1 as a weak D call on 6 bases. The source material was peripheral blood. The bases are TGCGCCAGCAGCTTGTTCTCTAGCAGGGGCCAGGAGACCCAGTACTTC. Its protein is CASSLFSSRGQETQYF.